This T cell receptor beta chain emerged from a study of Graves' ophthalmopathy and Graves' hyperthyroidism. Scientists amplified the TCR beta CDR3 regions from RNA transcripts. HTBI primers were employed in first-round RT-PCR, then a second-round multiplex PCR followed. In TCRdb, the multiplex PCR reads were re-called with MiXCR into one record per CDR3 protein. Here the sample spans about 740,000 distinct CDR3 sequences, 40% being singletons. General study results and limits: Ophthalmopathy was separated from stable hyperthyroidism by a 13-signature model with over 85% sensitivity and just under 84% specificity. Blood contained most expanded thyroid clonotypes exceeding 0.001 frequency.

The germline V gene has CDR1 LNHNV and CDR2 YYDKDF (reference sequence). V gave up 2 bases and J gave up 6 bases; unmatched junction bases: 12. The CDR3 runs 16 residues. The PBMCs used were ones drawn from 9.5 to 10 ml of fresh peripheral blood. Of note for this clonotype: The target antigen is unknown.

The sequenced sample was peripheral blood. This clonotype originated in an adult man with Graves' ophthalmopathy. The chain joins TRBV15 to TRBJ2-7; 8 bases are a match to TRBD2. CDR3: CATSRPLGSGRSEQYF. In DNA form, the CDR3 reads TGTGCCACCAGCAGACCTCTGGGGAGCGGGAGAAGCGAGCAGTACTTC.